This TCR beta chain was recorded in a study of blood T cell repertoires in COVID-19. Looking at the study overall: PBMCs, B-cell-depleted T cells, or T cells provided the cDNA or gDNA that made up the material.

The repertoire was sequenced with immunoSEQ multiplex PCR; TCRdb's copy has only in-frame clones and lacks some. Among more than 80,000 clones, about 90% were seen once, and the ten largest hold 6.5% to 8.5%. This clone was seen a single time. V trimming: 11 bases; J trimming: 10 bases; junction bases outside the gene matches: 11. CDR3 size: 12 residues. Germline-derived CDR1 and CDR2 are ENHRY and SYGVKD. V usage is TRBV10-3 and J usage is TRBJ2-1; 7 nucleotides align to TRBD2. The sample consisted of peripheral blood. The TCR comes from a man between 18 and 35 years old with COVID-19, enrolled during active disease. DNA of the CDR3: TGTGCCGCGGTGGGGCTAGCGGACGAGCAGTTCTTC. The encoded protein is CAAVGLADEQFF.